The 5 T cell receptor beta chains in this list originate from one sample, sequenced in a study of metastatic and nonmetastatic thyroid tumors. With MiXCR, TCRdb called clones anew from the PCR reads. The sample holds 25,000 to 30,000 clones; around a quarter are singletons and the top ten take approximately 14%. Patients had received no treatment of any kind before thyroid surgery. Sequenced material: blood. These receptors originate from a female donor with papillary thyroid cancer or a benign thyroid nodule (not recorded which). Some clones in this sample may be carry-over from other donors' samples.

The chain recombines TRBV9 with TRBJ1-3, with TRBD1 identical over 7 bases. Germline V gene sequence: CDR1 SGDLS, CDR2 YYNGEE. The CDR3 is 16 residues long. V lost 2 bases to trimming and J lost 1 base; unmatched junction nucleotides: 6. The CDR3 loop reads CASSVKGGWSGNTIYF. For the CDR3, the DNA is TGTGCCAGCAGCGTTAAAGGGGGCTGGTCTGGAAACACCATATATTTT.

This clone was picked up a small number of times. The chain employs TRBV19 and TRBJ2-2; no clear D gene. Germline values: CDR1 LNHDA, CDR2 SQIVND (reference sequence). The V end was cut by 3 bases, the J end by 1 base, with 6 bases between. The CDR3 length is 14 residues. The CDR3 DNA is TGTGCCAGTAGTATTTGGCGGAACACCGGGGAGCTGTTTTTT. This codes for CASSIWRNTGELFF.

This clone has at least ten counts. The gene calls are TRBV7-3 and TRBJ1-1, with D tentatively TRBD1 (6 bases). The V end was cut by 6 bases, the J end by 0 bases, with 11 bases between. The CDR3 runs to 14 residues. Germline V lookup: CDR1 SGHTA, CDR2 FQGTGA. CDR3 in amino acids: CASSSDRMNTEAFF. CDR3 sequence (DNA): TGTGCCAGCAGTTCCGACAGGATGAACACTGAAGCTTTCTTT.

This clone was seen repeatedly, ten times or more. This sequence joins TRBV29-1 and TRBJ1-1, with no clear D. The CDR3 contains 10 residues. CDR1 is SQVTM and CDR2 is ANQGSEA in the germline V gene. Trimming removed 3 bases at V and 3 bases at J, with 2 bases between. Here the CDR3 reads CSVEYTEAFF. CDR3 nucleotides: TGCAGCGTTGAGTACACTGAAGCTTTCTTT. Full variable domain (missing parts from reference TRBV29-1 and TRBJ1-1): SAVISQKPSRDICQRGTSLTIQCQVDSQVTMMFWYRQQPGQSLTLIATANQGSEATYESGFVIDKFPISRPNLTFSTLTVSNMSPEDSSIYLCSVEYTEAFFGQGTRLTVV.

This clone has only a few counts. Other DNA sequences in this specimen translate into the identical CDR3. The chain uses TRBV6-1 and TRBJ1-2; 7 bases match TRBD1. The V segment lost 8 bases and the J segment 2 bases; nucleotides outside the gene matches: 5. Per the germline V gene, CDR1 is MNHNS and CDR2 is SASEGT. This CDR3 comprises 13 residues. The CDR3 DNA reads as TGTGCCAGCGCCCCAGGGGGAAACTATGGCTACACCTTC. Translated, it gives CASAPGGNYGYTF.